This paragraph covers one T cell receptor (beta chain) sequence. Which antigen it targets is not known. Base qualities were left out, and no much larger clone turns up one base away. The data were obtained in a study of cytomegalovirus exposure and HLA in healthy donors (dated by TCRdb to about 2017). As for the study more broadly: According to a later analysis, the 120 or so validation repertoires were produced on the same platform as the 700 or so repertoires of the first cohort. The study was designed to test whether signatures of past pathogen exposure could be identified by cataloging public T cell receptors. Besides the first cohort of roughly 640 subjects, a separate validation cohort made up of 120 different subjects was used. To predict cytomegalovirus infection status, the study brought together high-throughput TCR immunosequencing, statistical association of individual TCRs with disease status, and machine learning.

Separate from the roughly 650-subject first cohort, the validation cohort of 95 to 150 subjects was the group to which the donors belonged. Overall results and qualifications from the work: Cytomegalovirus status was reported to be diagnosed by the classifier with high specificity and sensitivity in both the original and validation cohorts. In a later analysis, TCRs clustered in the first cohort were found to also tend to co-occur in the 120 or so validation repertoires, with around 94% of cluster scores above 0. The authors suggested that the approach could potentially be extended to other disease states and immunological phenotypes. While some public TCRs were present in many individuals, most TCR sequences turned up only very rarely across donors. A total of 150 or so TCR beta chains were listed by the study as associated with cytomegalovirus. A few of the identified cytomegalovirus-associated TCR beta chains were confirmed in vitro to be specific for cytomegalovirus antigens. All 110 or so repertoires were used to score co-occurrence in the validation cohort in a later analysis, because that analysis had no HLA typing for the cohort.

The cysteine opens and the phenylalanine closes a CDR3 of 15 amino acids. Of the read, only the CDR3 DNA is kept; its 45 bases are in frame from base 1. Trimming leaves V shorter by 4 bases and J shorter by 5 bases, with the junction holding 8 bases beyond the gene matches. CDR1 SGHRS and CDR2 YFSETQ were looked up in the germline V gene. Libraries were prepared through the immunoSEQ multiplex PCR assay. Turning to the authors' computational methods: A statistical classification framework was built for diagnosing cytomegalovirus status from the catalog of TCR beta chain sequences. Held by TCRdb, this immuneACCESS table contains in-frame sequences only and omits some clones. Under half of the omission traces to an unresolved V gene where checked; the cause of the rest is unknown. The D gene and trimming were derived from the DNA, and the V and J assignments and clone size from that table. The sample yields 250,000 to 300,000 clones; 90% were counted once. 0.35% to 0.4% of the sample is held by the ten biggest clonotypes.

The V and J segments used are TRBV5-1 and TRBJ2-5; TRBD1 matches 10 bases in the middle. This clonotype originated in a woman aged 18-29 years in good health and CMV-seronegative. The sequencing sample was made of PBMCs. The CDR3: CASSRPGTGEETQYF. The nucleotide sequence is given as TGCGCCAGCAGCCGTCCCGGGACAGGGGAGGAGACCCAGTACTTC.